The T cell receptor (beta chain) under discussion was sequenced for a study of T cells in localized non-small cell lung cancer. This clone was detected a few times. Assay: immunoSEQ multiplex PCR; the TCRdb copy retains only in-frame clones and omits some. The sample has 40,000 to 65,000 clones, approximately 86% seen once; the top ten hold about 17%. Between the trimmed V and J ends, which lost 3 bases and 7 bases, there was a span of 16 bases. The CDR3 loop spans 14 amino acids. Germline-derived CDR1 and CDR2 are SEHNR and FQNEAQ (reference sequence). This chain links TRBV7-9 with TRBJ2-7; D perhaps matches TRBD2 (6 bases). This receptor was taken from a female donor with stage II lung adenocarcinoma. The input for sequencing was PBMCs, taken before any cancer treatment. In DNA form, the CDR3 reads TGTGCCAGCAGCTTCCCCGGGGAGGCACGAGAGCAGTACTTC. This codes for CASSFPGEAREQYF.